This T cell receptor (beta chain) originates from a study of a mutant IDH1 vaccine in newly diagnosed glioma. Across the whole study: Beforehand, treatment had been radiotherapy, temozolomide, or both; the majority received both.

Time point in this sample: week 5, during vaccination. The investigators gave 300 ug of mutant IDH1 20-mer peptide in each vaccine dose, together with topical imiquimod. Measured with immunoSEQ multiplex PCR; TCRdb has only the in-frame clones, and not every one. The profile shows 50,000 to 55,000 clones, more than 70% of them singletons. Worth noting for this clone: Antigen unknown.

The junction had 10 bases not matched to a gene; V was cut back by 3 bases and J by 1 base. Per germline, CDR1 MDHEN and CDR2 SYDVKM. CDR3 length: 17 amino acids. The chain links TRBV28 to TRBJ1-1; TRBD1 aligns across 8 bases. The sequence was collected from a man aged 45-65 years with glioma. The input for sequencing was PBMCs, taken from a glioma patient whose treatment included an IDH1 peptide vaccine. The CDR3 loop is CASSFPFGQGGNTEAFF. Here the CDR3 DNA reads TGTGCCAGCAGTTTCCCTTTCGGACAGGGCGGGAACACTGAAGCTTTCTTT.